Sequencing of this T cell receptor (beta chain) was carried out in a study of T cells in tumors and immune-related adverse events. CDR1 and CDR2 (germline): MGHDK, SYGVNS. The CDR3 sequence is 14 residues long. Trimming shortened V by 7 bases and J by 5 bases, and 16 bases separated the two germline ends. Some clones are missing from TCRdb's copy, which holds only in-frame ones; the method was immunoSEQ multiplex PCR. Altogether about 22,000 clones are present, approximately 90% being singletons, with the ten largest covering 1.3% to 1.5%. The starting material was lymph node tissue, obtained from a patient treated with anti-PD-1 therapy. The chain carries TRBV25-1 and TRBJ2-3, with unresolved D. This receptor was taken from a female donor with metastatic renal cell carcinoma. CDR3 coding DNA: TGTGCCAGCATGGAAGGCCTAGTAGGAGATACGCAGTATTTT. Its translation is CASMEGLVGDTQYF.